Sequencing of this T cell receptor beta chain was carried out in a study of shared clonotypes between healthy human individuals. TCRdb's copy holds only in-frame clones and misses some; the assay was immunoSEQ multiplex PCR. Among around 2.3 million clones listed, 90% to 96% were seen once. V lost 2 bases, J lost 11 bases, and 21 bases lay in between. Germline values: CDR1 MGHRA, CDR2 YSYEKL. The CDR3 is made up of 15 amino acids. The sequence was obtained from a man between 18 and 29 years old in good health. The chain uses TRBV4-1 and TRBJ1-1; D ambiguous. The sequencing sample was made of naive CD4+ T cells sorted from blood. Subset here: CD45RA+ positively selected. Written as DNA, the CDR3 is TGCGCCAGCAGCCAACCCTCGGGGAAGGAGAGGGTTGCTTTCTTT. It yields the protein CASSQPSGKERVAFF.